The clone carrying this T cell receptor beta chain was seen many times. Antigen specificity is unknown. Individual cDNA molecules each received unique molecular identifiers attached to them. TCRdb re-derived calls from the 5' RACE reads in MiXCR, one entry per CDR3 protein. The sample holds about 77,000 distinct CDR3 sequences, about 5% seen once. The sample is drawn from a study of early T cells in non-severe SARS-CoV-2 infection. As for the study in general: The sequenced material was bulk RNA from unsorted whole blood, and its chains were unpaired.

The germline V gene has CDR1 DFQATT and CDR2 SNEGSKA (reference sequence). This CDR3 is built from 12 residues. Overall study results and limits: The VDJdb matching leaned toward anti-spike CD8 responses and overlooked private and CD4 specificities.

The sample in question was whole blood, obtained at baseline. The receptor was isolated from an adult who was a healthcare worker with PCR-confirmed SARS-CoV-2 infection or an uninfected control (not recorded which). V is TRBV20-1 and J is TRBJ1-2; perhaps TRBD1 as D (6 bases). In DNA, the CDR3 is TGCAGCGCCGCCCGGGACATCTATGGCTACACCTTC. Its translation is CSAARDIYGYTF.